This T cell receptor (beta chain) was found in a study of identical twins. Only a few counts were recorded for this clonotype. The ends were cut back, 6 bases at V and 0 bases at J, with 13 bases in the middle. The CDR3 extends over 15 amino acids. A single record per CDR3 protein comes from TCRdb applying MiXCR to the 5' RACE reads. The sample has about 530,000 distinct CDR3 sequences; around 15% are singletons. Another study also made use of these data, one on yellow fever vaccine responses in identical twins. That work adds: Reported findings indicate that twins' vaccine T cell responses seemed partially convergent, partially personalized.

The receptor was derived from a woman younger than 30 in good health. This chain connects TRBV12-3 or TRBV12-4 to TRBJ2-3; tentatively, D is TRBD1 (6 bases). Sequenced sample: CD4+ T cells sorted from blood. CDR3 sequence reads: CASRRTVSSTDTQYF. The DNA for the CDR3 is TGTGCCAGCAGACGGACAGTCTCTAGCACAGATACGCAGTATTTT.